One sample yielded the 5 T cell receptor beta chains listed below, sequenced in a study of regulatory T cells in long-lasting Graves disease (dated by TCRdb to about 2021). The library came from multiplex PCR. TCRdb names Illumina HiSeq 4000 as the instrument used. CDR3 regions were amplified by Arm-PCR with iRepertoire HTBI primers to construct TCR beta libraries. Clones were called with MiXCR by TCRdb after fastp trimmed the public reads at Q25, and only in-frame beta chains were retained. Rows with one shared CDR3 protein collapse into an entry with the most common genes and DNA. The table for this sample lists more than 400,000 distinct CDR3 sequences; about a sixth of them were counted only once. The ten largest clones add up to roughly 10% of the sample. The time point label on this specimen signifies: newly diagnosed GD, antithyroid drugs for less than 3 months. RNA was extracted from PBMCs in TRIzol for both TCR sequencing and RNA sequencing.

These records were also assigned to another study, of T cells in Graves' hyperthyroidism and ophthalmopathy.

This sample comprised peripheral blood mononuclear cells (PBMCs), obtained at new diagnosis, from a patient treated with antithyroid drugs. These receptor sequences come from a woman aged 25 to 39 with Graves disease. Donor details come from another sample of the same person, matched by shared clones.

The chain recombines TRBV19 with TRBJ2-1; D may match TRBD1 or TRBD2 (6 bases each). The V and J ends lost 3 bases and 8 bases respectively, with 11 bases between them. The CDR3 sequence is 13 residues long. Germline lookup yields CDR1 LNHDA and CDR2 SQIVND (reference sequence). Here the CDR3 reads CASSMPGADEQFF. DNA of the CDR3: TGTGCCAGTAGTATGCCGGGGGCTGATGAGCAGTTCTTC.

The chain employs TRBV12-3 or TRBV12-4 and TRBJ2-3; D is uncertain. V lost 4 bases, J lost 3 bases, and 20 bases lay in between. The CDR3 is made up of 17 amino acids. The chain's CDR3 is CASSSLTRHSETDTQYF. The CDR3 coding sequence is TGTGCCAGCAGTTCGCTGACCCGTCACTCCGAAACAGATACGCAGTATTTT.

V is TRBV4-1 and J is TRBJ1-5; 8 bases agree with TRBD1. The CDR3 is made up of 17 amino acids. Germline CDR1 is MGHRA and CDR2 is YSYEKL. The V and J ends lost 0 bases and 3 bases, in that order; junction bases with no gene match: 7. CDR3 sequence: CASSQDGTGPLNQPQHF. The CDR3 bases are TGCGCCAGCAGCCAAGATGGGACAGGACCGCTCAATCAGCCCCAGCATTTT.

The chain carries TRBV14 and TRBJ1-1; possibly TRBD1 for D (5 bases). There are 14 residues in the CDR3. V was shortened by 2 bases and J by 3 bases, with 10 bases between the two germline ends. From germline, CDR1 is SGHDN and CDR2 FVKESK. CDR3 coding DNA: TGTGCCAGCAGCCAATTTCCCAGGGACACTGAAGCTTTCTTT. Translation: CASSQFPRDTEAFF.

V is TRBV3-1 and J is TRBJ2-7, with D tentatively TRBD2 (5 bases). Deletions cut 0 bases from V and 1 base from J, with 13 bases between. Per germline, CDR1 LGHDT and CDR2 YNNKEL (reference sequence). The CDR3 has 16 residues. The CDR3 DNA reads TGTGCCAGCAGCCAAGATAGTTGGAGCGGTTCCTACGAGCAGTACTTC. Protein product: CASSQDSWSGSYEQYF.